This T cell receptor (beta chain) was documented in a study of shared clonotypes between healthy human individuals. Study summary: Two women and three men aged 18 to 49 made up the donors.

A split of CD4+ cells into CD45RA+ naive and CD45RA-negative memory subsets was performed. This clone was counted between two and nine times. Its target is not known. This CDR3 is also generated by other DNA sequences in the sample. Only in-frame clones appear in the TCRdb table, and some are missing; sequencing was by immunoSEQ multiplex PCR. This table holds some 2 million clones, approximately 95% found once. Germline CDR1 reads SGHAT; CDR2 reads FQNNGV. V lost 5 bases, J lost 5 bases, and 6 bases lay in between. This CDR3 region has 11 residues. Study results and caveats: Sequencing of the sorted subsets was shown by rarefaction to be incomplete despite large depth.

Specimen: naive CD4+ T cells sorted from blood. The subset was: CD45RA+ positively selected. The chain joins TRBV11-2 to TRBJ2-5; tentatively, D is TRBD1 (6 bases). The source is a man younger than 35 in good health. CDR3 in DNA: TGTGCCAGCAGCCAGGGGGAGACCCAGTACTTC. Translation: CASSQGETQYF.